This TCR beta chain was identified in a study of blood T cell repertoires in COVID-19. The overall study: Collection of acute and convalescent COVID-19 samples took place in the United States, Italy and Spain.

The assay was immunoSEQ multiplex PCR, and TCRdb's table has in-frame clones only and misses some. The sample includes some 300,000 clones, roughly nine tenths of them seen just once. The sequencing sample was made of PBMCs or T cells enriched from blood (not recorded which). This sequence originates from a woman aged 25-40 years who had recovered from COVID-19.

The CDR3 sequence is CASSPPGGNEQYF. The CDR3 DNA follows: TGTGCCAGCAGCCCCCCCGGGGGGAACGAGCAGTACTTC. The chain links TRBV12-3 or TRBV12-4 to TRBJ2-7, with 7 positions matching TRBD2. V was pared by 6 bases and J by 5 bases, with 7 bases of the junction left unmatched. The CDR3 consists of 13 residues.